This T cell receptor (beta chain) was recovered during a study of identical twins. TCRdb reanalysed the 5' RACE reads using MiXCR and keeps one entry per CDR3 protein. The table has 690,000 or so distinct CDR3 sequences, 5.5% to 6.5% seen once; the top ten hold about 2%. Points from the study as a whole: The more abundant beta clonotypes in cord blood had fewer insertions, and memory repertoires did not show this. For monozygotic twins, models underestimated out-of-frame TCR alpha sharing. Within twin pairs, the out-of-frame alpha sequences they shared showed excess low generation probability.

Germline CDR1 reads LGHNA; CDR2 reads YSLEER. This CDR3 region has 15 residues. Trimming left V 0 bases short and J 7 bases short, with 15 bases between. This clonotype was counted many times. Antigen specificity is unknown. The source of this sequence is a man in his late teens or twenties in good health. The chain employs TRBV4-3 and TRBJ1-2; possible D gene TRBD1, 6 bases. The sequencing input was naive T cells sorted from blood. CDR3 sequence reads: CASSQDIRGRSGYTF. The CDR3 DNA sequence: TGCGCCAGCAGCCAAGATATCCGGGGGCGGTCTGGCTACACCTTC.